Listed below are T cell receptor beta chains from one sample, sequenced in a study of blood T cell repertoires in COVID-19. Sequencing used immunoSEQ multiplex PCR; TCRdb keeps in-frame clones, though not all of them. The table lists some 260,000 clones, about 90% of them singletons, with 3% in the top ten. Input material: peripheral blood. The receptors shown here come from a man younger than 30 with active or convalescent COVID-19. Both conserved end residues are part of each CDR3. The order of the fields is CDR3 length, V gene, D gene, clone size, J gene, CDR3 protein, CDR3 DNA. The D gene is left open where the match is weak. Expanded clones are given a class, and other clones once, few, many or no size at all.

len: 15; v_gene: TRBV2; d_gene: -; abundance: -; j_gene: TRBJ1-6; CDR3aa: CASSFGQPYNSPLHF; CDR3nt: TGTGCCAGCAGTTTTGGACAGCCCTATAATTCACCCCTCCACTTT
len: 14; v_gene: TRBV13; d_gene: -; abundance: few; j_gene: TRBJ1-3; CDR3aa: CASSLRGSGNTIYF; CDR3nt: TGTGCCAGCAGCTTACGGGGCTCTGGAAACACCATATATTTT
len: 13; v_gene: TRBV6-1; d_gene: -; abundance: -; j_gene: TRBJ1-2; CDR3aa: CASSEEEAYGYTF; CDR3nt: TGTGCCAGCAGTGAAGAGGAAGCGTATGGCTACACCTTC
len: 14; v_gene: TRBV5-6; d_gene: TRBD1; abundance: -; j_gene: TRBJ1-5; CDR3aa: CASSDRVSNQPQHF; CDR3nt: TGTGCCAGCAGCGACAGGGTTAGCAATCAGCCCCAGCATTTT
len: 10; v_gene: TRBV2; d_gene: -; abundance: -; j_gene: TRBJ2-3; CDR3aa: CASTADTQYF; CDR3nt: TGTGCCAGCACGGCAGATACGCAGTATTTT
len: 15; v_gene: TRBV5-1; d_gene: -; abundance: -; j_gene: TRBJ1-2; CDR3aa: CASSEPGETNYGYTF; CDR3nt: TGCGCCAGCAGCGAGCCGGGGGAAACTAACTATGGCTACACCTTC
len: 16; v_gene: TRBV18; d_gene: TRBD2; abundance: -; j_gene: TRBJ2-1; CDR3aa: CASSPTSGGAQNEQFF; CDR3nt: TGTGCCAGCTCACCCACTAGCGGGGGGGCTCAGAATGAGCAGTTCTTC
len: 14; v_gene: TRBV7-8; d_gene: TRBD1; abundance: -; j_gene: TRBJ1-3; CDR3aa: CASSWTGAGNTIYF; CDR3nt: TGTGCCAGCAGCTGGACAGGGGCTGGAAACACCATATATTTT
len: 11; v_gene: TRBV27; d_gene: -; abundance: -; j_gene: TRBJ2-5; CDR3aa: CASSFRETQYF; CDR3nt: TGTGCCAGCAGTTTTCGGGAGACCCAGTACTTC
len: 13; v_gene: TRBV5-6; d_gene: TRBD1; abundance: -; j_gene: TRBJ1-1; CDR3aa: CASSLVGTAEAFF; CDR3nt: TGTGCCAGCAGCTTGGTAGGGACAGCCGAAGCTTTCTTT
len: 14; v_gene: TRBV27; d_gene: TRBD1; abundance: -; j_gene: TRBJ1-2; CDR3aa: CASSFRQGRGGYTF; CDR3nt: TGTGCCAGCAGTTTCCGACAGGGGCGTGGTGGCTACACCTTC
len: 14; v_gene: TRBV27; d_gene: -; abundance: -; j_gene: TRBJ1-2; CDR3aa: CASSLGGAGYGYTF; CDR3nt: TGTGCCAGCAGTTTAGGGGGCGCAGGATATGGCTACACCTTC
len: 15; v_gene: TRBV10-3; d_gene: -; abundance: -; j_gene: TRBJ1-2; CDR3aa: CAISEWEDTGRGYTF; CDR3nt: TGTGCCATCAGTGAGTGGGAAGACACAGGGAGAGGCTACACCTTC
len: 17; v_gene: TRBV5-5; d_gene: TRBD2; abundance: -; j_gene: TRBJ2-3; CDR3aa: CASSLIAGTTSTDTQYF; CDR3nt: TGTGCCAGCAGCTTAATAGCCGGGACTACTAGCACAGATACGCAGTATTTT
len: 15; v_gene: TRBV6-5; d_gene: TRBD2; abundance: -; j_gene: TRBJ2-2; CDR3aa: CASNPGLAGTGELFF; CDR3nt: TGTGCCAGCAACCCCGGTTTAGCGGGGACCGGGGAGCTGTTTTTT
len: 13; v_gene: TRBV6-5; d_gene: TRBD1; abundance: -; j_gene: TRBJ2-5; CDR3aa: CASTGQGRETQYF; CDR3nt: TGTGCCAGCACCGGACAGGGGAGAGAGACCCAGTACTTC
len: 14; v_gene: TRBV20-1; d_gene: TRBD1; abundance: -; j_gene: TRBJ2-5; CDR3aa: CSASDRGYQETQYF; CDR3nt: TGCAGTGCTAGTGACAGGGGGTACCAAGAGACCCAGTACTTC
len: 15; v_gene: TRBV4-2; d_gene: -; abundance: -; j_gene: TRBJ1-1; CDR3aa: CASSQEVTGRSEAFF; CDR3nt: TGTGCCAGCAGCCAAGAAGTAACAGGGCGCTCTGAAGCTTTCTTT
len: 17; v_gene: TRBV7-6; d_gene: -; abundance: -; j_gene: TRBJ2-1; CDR3aa: CASREGNSGSPYNEQFF; CDR3nt: TGTGCCAGCAGGGAGGGGAATAGTGGGAGCCCCTACAATGAGCAGTTCTTC
len: 15; v_gene: TRBV7-3; d_gene: TRBD1; abundance: -; j_gene: TRBJ1-4; CDR3aa: CASSLAGGRDEKLFF; CDR3nt: TGTGCCAGCAGCTTAGCAGGGGGCCGCGACGAAAAACTGTTTTTT
len: 13; v_gene: TRBV18; d_gene: -; abundance: -; j_gene: TRBJ2-1; CDR3aa: CASSPVRGNEQFF; CDR3nt: TGTGCCAGCTCACCAGTGCGGGGCAATGAGCAGTTCTTC
len: 15; v_gene: TRBV7-9; d_gene: TRBD1; abundance: once; j_gene: TRBJ1-4; CDR3aa: CASSRQGATNEKLFF; CDR3nt: TGTGCCAGCAGCCGACAGGGAGCAACTAATGAAAAACTGTTTTTT
len: 14; v_gene: TRBV7-6; d_gene: TRBD1; abundance: -; j_gene: TRBJ1-1; CDR3aa: CASSSSQGGTEAFF; CDR3nt: TGTGCCAGCAGCTCGTCACAGGGGGGTACTGAAGCTTTCTTT
len: 13; v_gene: TRBV12-3/TRBV12-4; d_gene: -; abundance: -; j_gene: TRBJ2-5; CDR3aa: CASSLGQQETQYF; CDR3nt: TGTGCCAGCAGTTTAGGGCAGCAAGAGACCCAGTACTTC
len: 14; v_gene: TRBV2; d_gene: -; abundance: -; j_gene: TRBJ1-5; CDR3aa: CASREDSSNQPQHF; CDR3nt: TGTGCCAGCAGAGAGGACAGTAGCAATCAGCCCCAGCATTTT
len: 15; v_gene: TRBV5-6; d_gene: TRBD1; abundance: -; j_gene: TRBJ1-6; CDR3aa: CASSPRQGGSSPLHF; CDR3nt: TGTGCCAGCAGCCCCCGACAGGGTGGTAGTTCACCCCTCCACTTT
len: 14; v_gene: TRBV7-3; d_gene: -; abundance: once; j_gene: TRBJ2-1; CDR3aa: CASSLGMSGGEQFF; CDR3nt: TGTGCCAGCAGCTTGGGGATGAGCGGCGGTGAGCAGTTCTTC
len: 17; v_gene: TRBV7-9; d_gene: -; abundance: once; j_gene: TRBJ1-2; CDR3aa: CASSLGQGRVMEHGYTF; CDR3nt: TGTGCCAGCAGCTTAGGGCAGGGGCGAGTCATGGAACATGGCTACACCTTC